This T cell receptor beta chain stems from a study of siplizumab effects on memory and regulatory T cells. The germline V gene encodes CDR1 SGHKS and CDR2 YYEKEE (reference sequence). J lost 4 bases, V lost 3 bases, and 5 bases had no gene match. The CDR3 runs to 14 residues. Whole-study findings and limits: Naive T cells looked more diverse than memory cells, and they looked like major contributors to the alloresponse.

On this clone itself: Its antigen remains unknown.

Only in-frame clones appear in the TCRdb table, and some are missing; sequencing was by immunoSEQ multiplex PCR. The data show about 120,000 clones, approximately 94% seen once. The chain employs TRBV5-5 and TRBJ2-7; 9 bases are a match to TRBD2. Sequencing was done on a sample of non-Treg CD4+ T cells sorted from blood. The receptor comes from a human donor in good health. The CDR3 DNA sequence: TGTGCCAGCAGCTCCTGGACTAGCGTTTACGAGCAGTACTTC. The encoded protein is CASSSWTSVYEQYF.